The 20 T cell receptor beta chains listed next were all sequenced from one sample in a study of blood T cell repertoires in COVID-19. The method was immunoSEQ multiplex PCR; TCRdb's version includes in-frame clones alone and lacks a portion of them. The table lists more than 300,000 clones, about nine tenths of them singletons. Source material: PBMCs or T cells enriched from blood (not recorded which). The receptor source for this set is a woman aged 30 to 39 who had recovered from COVID-19.

The genes are TRBV2 and TRBJ2-7, with TRBD1 matching 8 bases. CDR3 length: 14 amino acids. The junction had 5 bases not matched to a gene; V was cut back by 7 bases and J by 0 bases. Germline values: CDR1 SNHLY, CDR2 FYNNEI. The CDR3: CASNGQGLSYEQYF. The CDR3, as DNA: TGTGCCAGCAACGGACAGGGCCTCTCCTACGAGCAGTACTTC. The variable domain in full, with the rest retrieved from reference TRBV2 and TRBJ2-7, is EPEVTQTPSHQVTQMGQEVILRCVPISNHLYFYWYRQILGQKVEFLVSFYNNEISEKSEIFDDQFSVERPDGSNFTLKIRSTKLEDSAMYFCASNGQGLSYEQYFGPGTRLTVT.

V gene TRBV18 combines with J gene TRBJ2-7, with D perhaps matching TRBD1 (5 bases). The V gene's germline CDR1 is KGHSH and CDR2 LQKENI. Trimming shortened V by 7 bases and J by 3 bases, and 7 bases separated the two germline ends. This CDR3 has 11 amino acids. The CDR3 loop is CASLDSYEQYF. DNA for the CDR3: TGTGCCAGCTTAGACAGCTACGAGCAGTACTTC.

The V and J genes are TRBV19 and TRBJ1-1; 8 nucleotides line up with TRBD1. The CDR3 is 15 residues long. J lost 4 bases, V lost 7 bases, and 11 bases had no gene match. The V gene's germline CDR1 is LNHDA and CDR2 SQIVND (reference sequence). CDR3 residues: CASTLFVGQGTEAFF. The CDR3 bases are TGTGCCAGTACCCTCTTTGTAGGACAGGGCACTGAAGCTTTCTTT.

The chain combines TRBV5-4 with TRBJ1-1, with D unresolved. CDR1 is SGHNT and CDR2 is YYREEE in the germline V gene (reference sequence). Trimming left V 4 bases short and J 6 bases short, with 13 bases between. The CDR3 is 13 amino acids. The chain's CDR3 is CASSIEPHSEAFF. The CDR3 DNA follows: TGTGCCAGCAGCATCGAACCTCACTCTGAAGCTTTCTTT.

This clone came up once. The gene calls are TRBV5-6 and TRBJ1-5; D uncertain. With 4 bases removed from V and 1 base from J, the gap between germline ends came to 15 bases. This CDR3 has 16 residues. CDR1 and CDR2 from the germline V gene are SGHDT and YYEEEE. CDR3 amino acids: CASSRLGRASNQPQHF. The CDR3 region has the DNA TGTGCCAGCAGCCGACTAGGGCGGGCAAGCAATCAGCCCCAGCATTTT. The whole variable domain, filled in from reference TRBV5-6 and TRBJ1-5, reads DAGVTQSPTHLIKTRGQQVTLRCSPKSGHDTVSWYQQALGQGPQFIFQYYEEEERQRGNFPDRFSGHQFPNYSSELNVNALLLGDSALYLCASSRLGRASNQPQHFGDGTRLSIL.

The V gene is TRBV7-3, the J gene TRBJ2-5; 11 bases are shared with TRBD2. The CDR3 consists of 16 residues. The ends lost 5 bases at V and 1 base at J; junction bases unmatched: 6. CDR1 SGHTA and CDR2 FQGTGA come from the germline V gene. The CDR3 region has the DNA TGTGCCAGCAGCCGAGGCGGACTAGCGGGCCAAGAGACCCAGTACTTC. It yields the protein CASSRGGLAGQETQYF. Complete variable domain (other parts from reference TRBV7-3 and TRBJ2-5): GAGVSQTPSNKVTEKGKYVELRCDPISGHTALYWYRQSLGQGPEFLIYFQGTGAADDSGLPNDRFFAVRPEGSVSTLKIQRTERGDSAVYLCASSRGGLAGQETQYFGPGTRLLVL.

This clone showed up just once. This rearrangement joins TRBV6-2 or TRBV6-3 to TRBJ2-1, with 7 bases aligning to TRBD2. The CDR3 extends over 15 amino acids. J gave up 5 bases and V 2 bases, and 6 bases lay outside the gene matches. Germline V gene lookup returns CDR1 MNHEY and CDR2 SVGEGT. The CDR3, as DNA: TGTGCCAGCAGTTACGAGGCTAGCGGAGACAATGAGCAGTTCTTC. Its protein is CASSYEASGDNEQFF.

The chain has TRBV7-9 and TRBJ2-2, with 7 bases that match TRBD1. This CDR3 contains 18 residues. The ends lost 7 bases at V and 4 bases at J; junction bases unmatched: 18. Germline V lookup: CDR1 SEHNR, CDR2 FQNEAQ (reference sequence). The CDR3 bases are TGTGCCAGCACCCCTCTGGGAAGAGACAGGGCTCTCACCGGGGAGCTGTTTTTT. This sequence encodes CASTPLGRDRALTGELFF.

The rearrangement links TRBV6-5 to TRBJ2-7, with D unresolved. CDR1 is MNHEY and CDR2 is SVGAGI in the germline V gene. Between the trimmed V and J ends, which lost 5 bases and 0 bases, there was a span of 11 bases. The CDR3 covers 14 residues. This CDR3 reads CASSISRNSYEQYF. The CDR3 nucleotides are TGTGCCAGCAGTATCAGCAGGAACTCCTACGAGCAGTACTTC.

The rearrangement links TRBV6-5 to TRBJ1-1, with D maybe TRBD1 (5 bases). Germline V CDR1 and CDR2: MNHEY, SVGAGI. The CDR3 is made up of 14 amino acids. Trimming took off 6 bases at V and 6 bases at J, with 17 bases between the two ends. The CDR3 nucleotides are TGTGCCAGCAGATATACGTGGGAGGGACCTGAAGCTTTCTTT. It specifies CASRYTWEGPEAFF.

This rearrangement joins TRBV7-9 to TRBJ2-7; 14 nucleotides align to TRBD2. With 5 bases clipped from V and 5 bases from J, the junction kept 8 bases outside the gene matches. The CDR3 totals 16 residues. CDR1 is SEHNR and CDR2 is FQNEAQ in the germline V gene (reference sequence). The CDR3 spells CASSLMGLAGVDEQYF. CDR3 sequence (DNA): TGTGCCAGCAGCCTTATGGGACTAGCGGGAGTTGACGAGCAGTACTTC. Filled out from reference TRBV7-9 and TRBJ2-7, the complete variable domain reads DTGVSQNPRHKITKRGQNVTFRCDPISEHNRLYWYRQTLGQGPEFLTYFQNEAQLEKSRLLSDRFSAERPKGSFSTLEIQRTEQGDSAMYLCASSLMGLAGVDEQYFGPGTRLTVT.

The rearrangement uses TRBV2 and TRBJ2-3; 7 bases align to TRBD2. This CDR3 is built from 13 residues. V dropped 4 bases and J dropped 6; count of bases not matched to a gene: 4. Germline V gene sequence: CDR1 SNHLY, CDR2 FYNNEI. CDR3 protein: CASSGLAVDTQYF. In DNA form, the CDR3 reads TGTGCCAGCAGTGGGCTAGCGGTGGATACGCAGTATTTT.

The J gene is TRBJ1-2, the V gene TRBV5-4, with D hard to call. The CDR3 consists of 14 residues. Germline V CDR1 and CDR2: SGHNT, YYREEE (reference sequence). The V gene lost 0 bases and the J gene lost 0 bases, with 6 bases spanning the gap. The CDR3 sequence: CASSLGQANYGYTF. CDR3 in DNA: TGTGCCAGCAGCTTGGGTCAGGCTAACTATGGCTACACCTTC.

The chain combines TRBV7-2 with TRBJ1-2, with no clear D. CDR3 length: 13 amino acids. Germline V gene data show CDR1 as SGHTA and CDR2 as FQGNSA. Trimming took 4 bases from V and 4 from J, leaving 10 bases between them. The chain's CDR3 is CASSSVGSYGYTF. DNA for the CDR3: TGTGCCAGCAGCTCGGTAGGGAGCTATGGCTACACCTTC.

CDR3 region: CSVSGTSETQYF. Here the CDR3 DNA reads TGCAGCGTCTCCGGGACTTCGGAGACCCAGTACTTC. V and J are TRBV29-1 and TRBJ2-5; D possibly corresponds to TRBD2 (6 bases). V lost 6 bases, J lost 5 bases, and 13 bases lay in between. Germline CDR1 is SQVTM and CDR2 is ANQGSEA. The CDR3 sequence is 12 residues long.

The rearrangement links TRBV19 to TRBJ1-3, with 11 bases lining up with TRBD1. CDR3 length: 15 amino acids. Germline trimming cut 3 bases from V and 3 bases from J; bases unmatched to any gene: 1. Germline-derived CDR1 and CDR2 are LNHDA and SQIVND (reference sequence). The CDR3 DNA follows: TGTGCCAGTAGTATGGACAGGGGGCGTGGAAACACCATATATTTT. It translates to CASSMDRGRGNTIYF.

The chain has TRBV11-2 and TRBJ2-7; maybe TRBD2 (6 bases). V lost 5 bases and J lost 6, with 17 bases in between. Germline CDR1 reads SGHAT; CDR2 reads FQNNGV. The CDR3 has 14 residues. The CDR3, as DNA: TGTGCCAGCAGCCCCGGAGGGATCGGAGCCGAGCAGTACTTC. Translating it yields CASSPGGIGAEQYF.

The chain combines TRBV19 with TRBJ2-7; maybe TRBD1 (5 bases). Germline V gene lookup returns CDR1 LNHDA and CDR2 SQIVND (reference sequence). The ends were cut back, 3 bases at V and 5 bases at J, with 17 bases in the middle. This CDR3 spans 15 amino acids. The CDR3 sequence: CASSIKGVESHEQYF. The CDR3 DNA reads TGTGCCAGTAGTATTAAAGGGGTGGAATCCCACGAGCAGTACTTC. Full variable domain (rest looked up from reference TRBV19 and TRBJ2-7): DGGITQSPKYLFRKEGQNVTLSCEQNLNHDAMYWYRQDPGQGLRLIYYSQIVNDFQKGDIAEGYSVSREKKESFPLTVTSAQKNPTAFYLCASSIKGVESHEQYFGPGTRLTVT.

The genes are TRBV25-1 and TRBJ2-1; 7 nucleotides line up with TRBD2. The CDR3 loop spans 11 amino acids. J lost 12 bases, V lost 2 bases, and 1 base had no gene match. Per germline, CDR1 MGHDK and CDR2 SYGVNS. CDR3 nucleotide sequence: TGTGCCAGCAGTGAAGCTAGCGGGCAGTTCTTC. It codes for CASSEASGQFF. Full variable domain (rest looked up from reference TRBV25-1 and TRBJ2-1): EADIYQTPRYLVIGTGKKITLECSQTMGHDKMYWYQQDPGMELHLIHYSYGVNSTEKGDLSSESTVSRIRTEHFPLTLESARPSHTSQYLCASSEASGQFFGPGTRLTVL.

J is TRBJ2-5 and V is TRBV2; 11 bases fit TRBD2. Looked up from germline, CDR1 is SNHLY and CDR2 is FYNNEI. This CDR3 comprises 18 residues. Trimming at V came to 6 bases and at J to 9 bases, leaving 21 bases not matched to a gene. As DNA, the CDR3 is TGTGCCAGCAGCAAAAGACTAGCGGGAAGAGTGGATGTGGTCGCCCAGTACTTC. This encodes CASSKRLAGRVDVVAQYF. Full variable domain (rest looked up from reference TRBV2 and TRBJ2-5): EPEVTQTPSHQVTQMGQEVILRCVPISNHLYFYWYRQILGQKVEFLVSFYNNEISEKSEIFDDQFSVERPDGSNFTLKIRSTKLEDSAMYFCASSKRLAGRVDVVAQYFGPGTRLLVL.